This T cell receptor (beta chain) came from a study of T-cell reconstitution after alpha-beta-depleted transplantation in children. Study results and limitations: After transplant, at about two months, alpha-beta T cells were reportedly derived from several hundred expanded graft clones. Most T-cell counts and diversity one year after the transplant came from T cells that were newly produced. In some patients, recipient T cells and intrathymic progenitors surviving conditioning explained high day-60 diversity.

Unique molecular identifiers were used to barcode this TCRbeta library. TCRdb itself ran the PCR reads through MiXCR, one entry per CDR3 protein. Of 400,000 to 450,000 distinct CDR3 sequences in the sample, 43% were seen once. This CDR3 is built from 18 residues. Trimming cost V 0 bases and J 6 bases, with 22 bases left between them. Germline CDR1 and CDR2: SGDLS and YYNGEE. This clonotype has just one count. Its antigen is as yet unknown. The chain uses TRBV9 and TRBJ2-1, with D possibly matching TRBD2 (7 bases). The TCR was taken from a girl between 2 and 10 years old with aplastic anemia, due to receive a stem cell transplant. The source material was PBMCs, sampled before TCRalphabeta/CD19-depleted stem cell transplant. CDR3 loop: CASSVDSRTRRGGNEQFF. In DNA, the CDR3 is TGTGCCAGCAGCGTAGATAGTCGGACTAGAAGGGGGGGCAATGAGCAGTTCTTC.